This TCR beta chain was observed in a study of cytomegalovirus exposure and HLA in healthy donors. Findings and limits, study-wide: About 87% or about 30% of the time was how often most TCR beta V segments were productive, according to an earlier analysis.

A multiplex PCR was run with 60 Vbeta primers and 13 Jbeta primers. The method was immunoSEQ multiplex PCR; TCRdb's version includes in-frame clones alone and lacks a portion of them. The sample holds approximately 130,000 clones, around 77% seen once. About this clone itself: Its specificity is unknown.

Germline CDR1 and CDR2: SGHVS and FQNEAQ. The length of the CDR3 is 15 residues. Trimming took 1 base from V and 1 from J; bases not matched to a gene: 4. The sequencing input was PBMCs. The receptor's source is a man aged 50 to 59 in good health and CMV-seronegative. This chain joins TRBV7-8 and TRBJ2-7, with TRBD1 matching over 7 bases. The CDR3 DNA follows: TGTGCCAGCAGCTTAGATACAGGGGCGTCCTACGAGCAGTACTTC. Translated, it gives CASSLDTGASYEQYF.